Following are 8 T cell receptor beta chains from one sample sequenced in a study of blood T cell repertoires in COVID-19. Method: immunoSEQ multiplex PCR; TCRdb's copy keeps in-frame clones and lacks some. The sample has over 150,000 clones, just under 85% seen once. The sequencing sample was made of peripheral blood. The receptors shown here come from a human donor with acute or convalescent COVID-19. The donor label of this sample is uncertain.

The gene calls are TRBV18 and TRBJ2-1, with 7 nucleotides matching TRBD1. The CDR3 loop spans 15 amino acids. Trimming at V came to 2 bases and at J to 9 bases, leaving 10 bases not matched to a gene. Looked up from germline, CDR1 is KGHSH and CDR2 is LQKENI. Written as DNA, the CDR3 is TGTGCCAGCTCACCAGAGTCCAGGGGGTCCCCTGAGCAGTTCTTC. Its translation: CASSPESRGSPEQFF.

The chain employs TRBV6-5 and TRBJ2-3; D is possibly TRBD1 (5 bases). CDR3 length equals 14 residues. From germline, CDR1 is MNHEY and CDR2 SVGAGI. V lost 2 bases and J lost 4, with 10 bases in between. CDR3 sequence reads: CASSYTRVSDTQYF. CDR3 coding DNA: TGTGCCAGCAGTTACACCAGGGTCTCAGATACGCAGTATTTT.

This clone occurred once. This rearrangement joins TRBV5-6 to TRBJ2-7; D unclear. V dropped 1 base and J dropped 2 bases, with 7 bases sitting between them. Germline lookup yields CDR1 SGHDT and CDR2 YYEEEE. This CDR3 is built from 13 residues. CDR3 nucleotides: TGTGCCAGCAGCTTGTCAGGCCCCTACGAGCAGTACTTC. Its protein product is CASSLSGPYEQYF.

J is TRBJ2-3 and V is TRBV18, with 8 bases that match TRBD1. Germline trimming cut 3 bases from V and 1 base from J; bases unmatched to any gene: 3. The CDR3 covers 15 residues. Per germline, CDR1 KGHSH and CDR2 LQKENI. The CDR3 DNA follows: TGTGCCAGCTCACCTGGGACAGGCGGCACAGATACGCAGTATTTT. Its translation is CASSPGTGGTDTQYF.

V and J are TRBV6-5 and TRBJ1-4, with 9 bases identical to TRBD1. The CDR3 runs to 15 residues. Germline V lookup: CDR1 MNHEY, CDR2 SVGAGI. With 7 bases clipped from V and 8 bases from J, the junction kept 11 bases outside the gene matches. CDR3: CASTPGDRVNEKLFF. For the CDR3, the DNA is TGTGCCAGCACTCCCGGGGACAGGGTAAACGAAAAACTGTTTTTT.

The chain employs TRBV6-5 and TRBJ1-3; the D is unclear. The CDR3 contains 16 residues. CDR1 is MNHEY and CDR2 is SVGAGI in the germline V gene. Between the trimmed V and J ends, which lost 0 bases and 3 bases, there was a span of 12 bases. CDR3 sequence reads: CASSYSAGKSGNTIYF. CDR3 sequence (DNA): TGTGCCAGCAGTTACTCGGCGGGGAAGAGTGGAAACACCATATATTTT.

The table lists this clone with a count of one. The J gene is TRBJ2-1, the V gene TRBV18; 7 nucleotides agree with TRBD2. The ends lost 1 base at V and 2 bases at J; junction bases unmatched: 5. This CDR3 region has 16 residues. The germline gives CDR1 KGHSH, CDR2 LQKENI. The CDR3 nucleotides read TGTGCCAGCTCACCACAACTAGCGACCACCTACAATGAGCAGTTCTTC. It translates to CASSPQLATTYNEQFF.

This clone was picked up one time. The junction departs from the called germline gene at one end, perhaps through a read error. The chain links TRBV6-6 to TRBJ2-5; TRBD2 matches at 8 bases. CDR1 is MNHNY and CDR2 is SVGAGI in the germline V gene (reference sequence). The CDR3 length is 14 residues. CDR3 residues: CASKGLEGQGTQYF. In DNA form, the CDR3 reads TGTGCCAGCAAGGGACTAGAGGGGCAAGGGACCCAGTACTTC.